In its sample, the clone carrying this T cell receptor beta chain was seen many times. The antigen remains unidentified. Template material for amplifying TCR beta CDR3 regions consisted of RNA transcripts. Researchers ran a first-round RT-PCR on the TCR CDR3 using the HTBI primer set. Via MiXCR, TCRdb re-called the multiplex PCR reads, giving one row per CDR3 protein. The sample lists over 350,000 distinct CDR3 sequences, roughly an eighth seen once, with 25% to 30% in the top ten. The data stem from a study of T cells in Graves' hyperthyroidism and ophthalmopathy. Overall study results and limits: Most clonotypes expanded in thyroid above 0.001 were likewise present in blood.

The study included ophthalmopathy patients with Clinical Activity Score at least 3, NOSPECS grade at least 4 and duration under 3 months. Trimming took off 0 bases at V and 3 bases at J, with 15 bases between the two ends. The CDR3 has 16 amino acids. CDR1 and CDR2 from the germline V gene are SGHAT and FQNNGV. The rearrangement links TRBV11-2 to TRBJ2-7; D ambiguous. The receptor was derived from a man between 50 and 59 years old with Graves' ophthalmopathy. The source material was blood. The CDR3 region is CASSLEAGGLVYEQYF. DNA for the CDR3: TGTGCCAGCAGCTTAGAGGCAGGCGGTTTAGTCTACGAGCAGTACTTC.